The T cell receptor beta chain under discussion was sequenced for a study of shared clonotypes between healthy human individuals. Findings of the study overall: Among the subsets, naive ones generally showed larger estimated richness than memory ones.

As concerns this clone: Antigen unknown.

V gave up 4 bases and J gave up 2 bases; unmatched junction bases: 5. This CDR3 has 15 residues. The germline V gene encodes CDR1 MNHEY and CDR2 SMNVEV (reference sequence). Data came from immunoSEQ multiplex PCR; TCRdb stores just in-frame clones and leaves some out. In the table there are under 1,900,000 clones, about 98.5% of which are singletons. The gene calls are TRBV27 and TRBJ1-5; 7 bases agree with TRBD1. Sequencing was performed on naive CD4+ T cells sorted from blood. Subset reported: CD45RA+ positively selected. The TCR originated in a man aged 25-45 years in good health. Here the CDR3 DNA reads TGTGCCAGCAGTTCCCGACAGGGAGGCAATCAGCCCCAGCATTTT. Encoded protein: CASSSRQGGNQPQHF.